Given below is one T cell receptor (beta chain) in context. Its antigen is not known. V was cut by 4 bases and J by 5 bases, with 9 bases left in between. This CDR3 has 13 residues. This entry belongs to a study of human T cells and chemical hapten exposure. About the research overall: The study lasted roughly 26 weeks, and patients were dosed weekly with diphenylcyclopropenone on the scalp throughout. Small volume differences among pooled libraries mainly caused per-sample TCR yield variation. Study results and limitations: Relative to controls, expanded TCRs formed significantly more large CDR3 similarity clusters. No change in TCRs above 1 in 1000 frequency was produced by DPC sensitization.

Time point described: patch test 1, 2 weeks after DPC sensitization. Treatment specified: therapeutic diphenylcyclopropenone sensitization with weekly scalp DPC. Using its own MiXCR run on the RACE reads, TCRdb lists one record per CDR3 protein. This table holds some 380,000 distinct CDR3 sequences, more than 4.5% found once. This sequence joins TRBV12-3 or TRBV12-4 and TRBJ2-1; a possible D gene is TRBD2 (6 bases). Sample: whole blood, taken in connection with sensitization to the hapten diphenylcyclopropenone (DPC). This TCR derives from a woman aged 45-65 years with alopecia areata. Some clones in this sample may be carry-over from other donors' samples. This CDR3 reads CASSSPGDNEQFF. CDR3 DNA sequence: TGTGCCAGCAGTTCCCCGGGAGACAATGAGCAGTTCTTC.